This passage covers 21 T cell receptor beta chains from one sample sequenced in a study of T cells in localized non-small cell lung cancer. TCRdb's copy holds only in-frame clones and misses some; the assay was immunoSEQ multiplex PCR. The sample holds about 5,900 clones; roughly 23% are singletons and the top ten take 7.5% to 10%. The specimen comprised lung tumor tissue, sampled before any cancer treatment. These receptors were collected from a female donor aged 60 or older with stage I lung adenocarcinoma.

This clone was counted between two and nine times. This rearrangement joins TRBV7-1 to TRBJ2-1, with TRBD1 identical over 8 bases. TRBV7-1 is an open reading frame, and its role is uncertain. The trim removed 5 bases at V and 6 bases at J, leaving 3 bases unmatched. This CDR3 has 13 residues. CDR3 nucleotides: TGTGCCAGCAGCAAAGACAGGGGCAATGAGCAGTTCTTC. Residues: CASSKDRGNEQFF.

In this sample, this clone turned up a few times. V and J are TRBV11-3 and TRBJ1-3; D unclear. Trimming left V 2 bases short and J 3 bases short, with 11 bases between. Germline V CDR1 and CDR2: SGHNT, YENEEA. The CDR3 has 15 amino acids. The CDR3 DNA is TGTGCCAGCAGCTTAATGGGAGTCAGTGGAAACACCATATATTTT. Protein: CASSLMGVSGNTIYF.

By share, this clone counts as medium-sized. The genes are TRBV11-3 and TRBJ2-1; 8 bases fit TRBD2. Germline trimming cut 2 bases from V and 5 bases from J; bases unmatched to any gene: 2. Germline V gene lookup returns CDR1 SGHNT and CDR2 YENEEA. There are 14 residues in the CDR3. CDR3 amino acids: CASSLSGSHNEQFF. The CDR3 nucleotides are TGTGCCAGCAGCTTAAGCGGGAGCCACAATGAGCAGTTCTTC.

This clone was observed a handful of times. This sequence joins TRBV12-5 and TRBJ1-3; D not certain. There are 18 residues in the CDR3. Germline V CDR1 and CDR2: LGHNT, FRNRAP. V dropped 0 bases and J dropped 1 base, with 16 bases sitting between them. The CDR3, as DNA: TGTGCTAGTGGTTTGGTAGCGACCAGAGAGGTGTCTGGAAACACCATATATTTT. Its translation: CASGLVATREVSGNTIYF.

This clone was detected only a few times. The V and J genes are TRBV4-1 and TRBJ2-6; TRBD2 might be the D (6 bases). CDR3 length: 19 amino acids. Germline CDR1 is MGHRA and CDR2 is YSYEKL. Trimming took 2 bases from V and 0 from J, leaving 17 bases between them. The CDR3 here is CASSQNEGGTYSGANVLTF. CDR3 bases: TGCGCCAGCAGCCAAAACGAGGGAGGAACTTACTCTGGGGCCAACGTCCTGACTTTC.

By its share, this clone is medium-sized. CDR3 DNA: TGTGCCAGCAGCTTAGACAGCGGGAGGGGCGCAGATACGCAGTATTTT. Protein: CASSLDSGRGADTQYF. The chain links TRBV11-3 to TRBJ2-3; 10 nucleotides agree with TRBD2. Germline V gives CDR1 SGHNT, CDR2 YENEEA. The trim removed 0 bases at V and 4 bases at J, leaving 4 bases unmatched. This CDR3 is 16 amino acids long. Full variable domain (remainder filled in from reference TRBV11-3 and TRBJ2-3): EAGVVQSPRYKIIEKKQPVAFWCNPISGHNTLYWYLQNLGQGPELLIRYENEEAVDDSQLPKDRFSAERLKGVDSTLKIQPAELGDSAVYLCASSLDSGRGADTQYFGPGTRLTVL.

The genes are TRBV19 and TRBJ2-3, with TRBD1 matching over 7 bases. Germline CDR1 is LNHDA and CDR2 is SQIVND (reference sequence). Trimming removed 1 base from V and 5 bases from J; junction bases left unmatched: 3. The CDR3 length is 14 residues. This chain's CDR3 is CASSIAQGVDTQYF. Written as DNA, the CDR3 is TGTGCCAGTAGTATAGCCCAGGGGGTAGATACGCAGTATTTT.

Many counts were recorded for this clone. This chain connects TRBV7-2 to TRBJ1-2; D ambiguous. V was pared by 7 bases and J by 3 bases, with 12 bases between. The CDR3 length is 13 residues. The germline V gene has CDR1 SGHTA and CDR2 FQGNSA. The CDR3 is CASTLPQDYGYTF. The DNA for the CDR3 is TGTGCCAGCACTCTCCCCCAAGACTATGGCTACACCTTC.

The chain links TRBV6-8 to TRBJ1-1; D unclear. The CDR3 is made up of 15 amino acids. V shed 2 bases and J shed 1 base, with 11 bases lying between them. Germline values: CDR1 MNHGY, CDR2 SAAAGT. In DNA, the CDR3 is TGTGCCAGCAGTTACCCAAGGACGGGGAACACTGAAGCTTTCTTT. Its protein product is CASSYPRTGNTEAFF.

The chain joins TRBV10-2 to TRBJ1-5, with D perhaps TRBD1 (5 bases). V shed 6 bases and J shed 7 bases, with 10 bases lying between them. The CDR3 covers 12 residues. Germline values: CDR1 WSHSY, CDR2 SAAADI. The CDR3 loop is CASSDHRQPQHF. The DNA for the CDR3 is TGCGCCAGCAGCGACCACAGGCAGCCCCAGCATTTT.

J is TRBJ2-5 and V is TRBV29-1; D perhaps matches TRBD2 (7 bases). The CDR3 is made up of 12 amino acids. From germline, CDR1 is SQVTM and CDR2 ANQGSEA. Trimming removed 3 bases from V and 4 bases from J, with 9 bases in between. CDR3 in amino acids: CSVDRGGETQYF. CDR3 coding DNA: TGCAGCGTTGATAGGGGGGGAGAGACCCAGTACTTC.

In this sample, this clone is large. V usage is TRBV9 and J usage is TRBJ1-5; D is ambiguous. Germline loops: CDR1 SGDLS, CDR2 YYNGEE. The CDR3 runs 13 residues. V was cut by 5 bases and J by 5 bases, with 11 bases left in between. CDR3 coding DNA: TGTGCCAGCAGTGAATATGAAGATCAGCCCCAGCATTTT. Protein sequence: CASSEYEDQPQHF.

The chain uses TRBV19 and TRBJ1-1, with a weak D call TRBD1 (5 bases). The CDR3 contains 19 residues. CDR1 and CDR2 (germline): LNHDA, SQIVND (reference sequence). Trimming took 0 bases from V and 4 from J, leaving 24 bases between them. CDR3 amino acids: CASSIDGASGFRGVTEAFF. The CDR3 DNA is TGTGCCAGTAGTATAGATGGGGCCTCAGGGTTTCGGGGAGTCACTGAAGCTTTCTTT.

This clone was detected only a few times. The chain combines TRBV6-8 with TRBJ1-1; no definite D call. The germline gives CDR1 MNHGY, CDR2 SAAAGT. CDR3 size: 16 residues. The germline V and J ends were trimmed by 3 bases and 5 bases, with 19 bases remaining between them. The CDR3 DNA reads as TGTGCCAGCAGTTATGATCCAAGGGAGCTCAGGACTGAAGCTTTCTTT. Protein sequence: CASSYDPRELRTEAFF.

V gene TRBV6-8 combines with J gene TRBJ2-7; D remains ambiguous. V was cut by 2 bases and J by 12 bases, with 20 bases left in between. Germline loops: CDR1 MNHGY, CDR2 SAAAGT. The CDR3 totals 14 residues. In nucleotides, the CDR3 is TGTGCCAGCAGTTACGTCGGTCTGACCAGCCAGCGGTACTTC. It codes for CASSYVGLTSQRYF.

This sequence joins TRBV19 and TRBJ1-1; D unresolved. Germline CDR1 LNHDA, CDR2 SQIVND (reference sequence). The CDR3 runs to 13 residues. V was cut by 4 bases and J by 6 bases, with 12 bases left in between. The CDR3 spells CASSRYGGAEAFF. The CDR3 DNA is TGTGCCAGTAGTAGGTACGGCGGAGCTGAAGCTTTCTTT.

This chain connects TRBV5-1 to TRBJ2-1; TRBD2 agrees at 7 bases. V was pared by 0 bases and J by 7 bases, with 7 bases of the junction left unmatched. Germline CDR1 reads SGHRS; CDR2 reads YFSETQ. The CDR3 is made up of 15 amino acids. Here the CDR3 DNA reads TGCGCCAGCAGCTTGGACCCGGGAGGTATTAATGAGCAGTTCTTC. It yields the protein CASSLDPGGINEQFF. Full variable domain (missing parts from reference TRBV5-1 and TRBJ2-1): KAGVTQTPRYLIKTRGQQVTLSCSPISGHRSVSWYQQTPGQGLQFLFEYFSETQRNKGNFPGRFSGRQFSNSRSEMNVSTLELGDSALYLCASSLDPGGINEQFFGPGTRLTVL.

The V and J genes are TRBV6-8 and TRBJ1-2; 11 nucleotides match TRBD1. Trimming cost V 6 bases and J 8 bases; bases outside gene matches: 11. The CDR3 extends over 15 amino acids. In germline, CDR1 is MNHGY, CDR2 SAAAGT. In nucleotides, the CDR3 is TGTGCCAGCAGACTAGGACAGGGGGCTCAGGAAGGCTACACCTTC. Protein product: CASRLGQGAQEGYTF.

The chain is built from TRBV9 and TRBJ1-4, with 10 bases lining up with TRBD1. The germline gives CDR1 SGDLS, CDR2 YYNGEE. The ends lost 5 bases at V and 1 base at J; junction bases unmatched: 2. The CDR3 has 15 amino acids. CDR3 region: CASSGQGVTNEKLFF. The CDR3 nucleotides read TGTGCCAGCAGTGGACAGGGGGTAACTAATGAAAAACTGTTTTTT.

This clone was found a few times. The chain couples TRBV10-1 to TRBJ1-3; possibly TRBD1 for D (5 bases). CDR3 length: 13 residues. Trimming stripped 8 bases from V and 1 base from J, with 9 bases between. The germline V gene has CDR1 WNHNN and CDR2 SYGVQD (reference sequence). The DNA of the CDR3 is TGCGCCAGCGGGGGGACTTCTGGAAACACCATATATTTT. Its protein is CASGGTSGNTIYF.

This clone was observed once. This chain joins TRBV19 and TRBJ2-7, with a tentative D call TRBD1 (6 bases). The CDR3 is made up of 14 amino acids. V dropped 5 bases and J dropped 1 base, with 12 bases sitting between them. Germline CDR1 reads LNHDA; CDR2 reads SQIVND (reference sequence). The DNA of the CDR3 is TGTGCCAGTAGTCTCTCCGGGACATCCTACGAGCAGTACTTC. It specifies CASSLSGTSYEQYF.